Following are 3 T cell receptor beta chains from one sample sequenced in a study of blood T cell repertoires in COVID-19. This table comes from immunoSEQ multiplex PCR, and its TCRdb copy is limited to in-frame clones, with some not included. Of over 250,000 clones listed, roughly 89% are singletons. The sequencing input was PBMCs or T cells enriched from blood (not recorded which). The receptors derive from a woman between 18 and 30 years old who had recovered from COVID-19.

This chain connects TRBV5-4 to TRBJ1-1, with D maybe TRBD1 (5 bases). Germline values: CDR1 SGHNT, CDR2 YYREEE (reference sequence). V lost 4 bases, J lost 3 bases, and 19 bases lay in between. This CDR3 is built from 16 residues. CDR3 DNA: TGTGCCAGCAGCCCGACCGTGGGGGGAAGGTACACTGAAGCTTTCTTT. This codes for CASSPTVGGRYTEAFF.

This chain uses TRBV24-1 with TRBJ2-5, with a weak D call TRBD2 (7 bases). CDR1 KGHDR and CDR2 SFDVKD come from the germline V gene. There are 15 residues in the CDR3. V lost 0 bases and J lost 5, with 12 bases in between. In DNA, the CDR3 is TGTGCCACCAGTGATTTGCGGGGGGCAGAGGAGACCCAGTACTTC. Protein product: CATSDLRGAEETQYF.

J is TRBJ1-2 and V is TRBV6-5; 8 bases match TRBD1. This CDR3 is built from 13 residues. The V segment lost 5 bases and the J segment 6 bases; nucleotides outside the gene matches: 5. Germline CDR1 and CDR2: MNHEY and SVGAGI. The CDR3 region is CASSPWTGNGYTF. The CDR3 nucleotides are TGTGCCAGCAGTCCTTGGACAGGGAATGGCTACACCTTC.